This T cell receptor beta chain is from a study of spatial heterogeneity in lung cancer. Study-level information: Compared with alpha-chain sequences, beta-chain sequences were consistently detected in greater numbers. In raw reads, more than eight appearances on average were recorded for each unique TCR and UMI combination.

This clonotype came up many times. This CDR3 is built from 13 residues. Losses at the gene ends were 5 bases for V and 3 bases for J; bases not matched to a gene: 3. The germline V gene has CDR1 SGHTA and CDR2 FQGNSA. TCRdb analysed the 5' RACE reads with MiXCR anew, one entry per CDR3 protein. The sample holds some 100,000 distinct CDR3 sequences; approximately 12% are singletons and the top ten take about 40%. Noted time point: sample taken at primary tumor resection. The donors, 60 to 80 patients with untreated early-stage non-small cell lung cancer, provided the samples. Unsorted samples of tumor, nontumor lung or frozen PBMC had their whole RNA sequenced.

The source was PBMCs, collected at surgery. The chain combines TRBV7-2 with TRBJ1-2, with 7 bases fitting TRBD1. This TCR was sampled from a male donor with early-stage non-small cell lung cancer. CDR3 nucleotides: TGTGCCAGCAGCCATGACAGGGACTATGGCTACACCTTC. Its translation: CASSHDRDYGYTF.